The 31 T cell receptor beta chains below were found in one sample sequenced in a study of OX40 agonist ivuxolimab in advanced cancers. Data came from immunoSEQ multiplex PCR; TCRdb stores just in-frame clones and leaves some out. Seen here are over 60,000 clones, 85% observed once, and the top ten hold approximately 3.8%. Material: CD4+ or CD8+ T cells sorted from blood, obtained in a trial of the OX40 agonist ivuxolimab. The source is an adult with an advanced solid tumor such as melanoma, head and neck, liver or kidney cancer.

This chain joins TRBV25-1 and TRBJ2-3, with a possible D match to TRBD1 (6 bases). This CDR3 has 16 residues. Deletions cut 4 bases from V and 2 bases from J, with 16 bases between. Germline V gene data show CDR1 as MGHDK and CDR2 as SYGVNS. The CDR3 sequence: CASSAYPGHITDTQYF. In nucleotides, the CDR3 is TGTGCCAGCAGTGCTTACCCGGGACATATCACAGATACGCAGTATTTT.

As for this clone: At one end the junction does not follow the germline gene, possibly because of a read error. The chain couples TRBV4-1 to TRBJ2-7; D remains unclear. The length of the CDR3 is 15 residues. Germline CDR1 MGHRA, CDR2 YSYEKL. The CDR3 nucleotides are TGCGCCAGCAGTCAAGGGTTATTGGATAACCTGGAGCAGTACTTC. This encodes CASSQGLLDNLEQYF.

The chain carries TRBV5-1 and TRBJ2-2; 8 nucleotides line up with TRBD1. J gave up 4 bases and V 4 bases, and 6 bases lay outside the gene matches. The CDR3 runs to 15 residues. Germline V gives CDR1 SGHRS, CDR2 YFSETQ. CDR3 sequence (DNA): TGCGCCAGCAGCGGACAGGGCCATGGCACCGGGGAGCTGTTTTTT. Translating gives CASSGQGHGTGELFF.

The chain is built from TRBV5-8 and TRBJ2-5; 7 nucleotides match TRBD1. CDR1 is SGHTS and CDR2 is YDEGEE in the germline V gene. This CDR3 region has 14 residues. The J segment lost 4 bases and the V segment lost 0 bases, leaving 3 bases of the junction unmatched. This CDR3 reads CASSLGQGRETQYF. In nucleotides, the CDR3 is TGTGCCAGCAGCTTGGGACAGGGTCGAGAGACCCAGTACTTC.

This chain joins TRBV20-1 and TRBJ1-2; D uncertain. The germline V gene encodes CDR1 DFQATT and CDR2 SNEGSKA (reference sequence). Trimming cost V 1 base and J 4 bases, with 4 bases left between them. The CDR3 covers 11 residues. The CDR3 is CSARATYGYTF. The CDR3 DNA reads as TGCAGTGCTAGAGCCACCTATGGCTACACCTTC.

CDR3 bases: TGCGCCAGCAGCTTGGCCTTTCAGCTTCAGTACGAGCAGTACTTC. Protein: CASSLAFQLQYEQYF. V is TRBV5-1 and J is TRBJ2-7; D gene uncertain. Trimming took off 0 bases at V and 4 bases at J, with 14 bases between the two ends. The CDR3 extends over 15 amino acids. Germline lookup yields CDR1 SGHRS and CDR2 YFSETQ.

The chain recombines TRBV23-1 with TRBJ1-5, with D unresolved. TRBV23-1 is identified as an open reading frame with a role that is uncertain. This CDR3 has 17 residues. Trimming shortened V by 0 bases and J by 11 bases, and 23 bases separated the two germline ends. CDR3 loop: CASSQSAPVSPFHAQHF. The DNA for the CDR3 is TGCGCCAGCAGTCAATCGGCGCCAGTGAGCCCATTCCATGCCCAGCATTTT.

The gene calls are TRBV5-1 and TRBJ1-4; D may be TRBD1 (5 bases). This CDR3 comprises 13 residues. V shed 4 bases and J shed 8 bases, with 12 bases lying between them. Germline CDR1 SGHRS, CDR2 YFSETQ. CDR3 nucleotide sequence: TGCGCCAGCAGCGCGCAGGGAGGGGAAAAACTGTTTTTT. Residues: CASSAQGGEKLFF.

The chain carries TRBV19 and TRBJ2-7, with 9 positions matching TRBD2. The V gene's germline CDR1 is LNHDA and CDR2 SQIVND (reference sequence). The CDR3 has 13 amino acids. Trimming at V came to 7 bases and at J to 6 bases, leaving 7 bases not matched to a gene. The CDR3 region is CASIGTSISEQYF. CDR3 nucleotide sequence: TGTGCCAGTATTGGGACTAGCATAAGCGAGCAGTACTTC.

The chain links TRBV10-3 to TRBJ1-5, with a possible D match to TRBD1 (5 bases). This CDR3 comprises 13 residues. The V gene's germline CDR1 is ENHRY and CDR2 SYGVKD. Trimming took 10 bases from V and 4 from J, leaving 14 bases between them. The CDR3 nucleotides read TGTGCCACAACACCGGGGCCGAATCAGCCCCAGCATTTT. It translates to CATTPGPNQPQHF.

The chain is built from TRBV7-6 and TRBJ1-5; TRBD1 is a possible D gene (5 bases). The CDR3 covers 14 residues. The V end lost 0 bases, the J end lost 6 bases, and 9 bases lay between the germline ends. From germline, CDR1 is SGHVS and CDR2 FNYEAQ. CDR3 in DNA: TGTGCCAGCAGCTTAGCGGGGGTTGGTCAGCCCCAGCATTTT. Protein product: CASSLAGVGQPQHF.

V and J are TRBV7-9 and TRBJ1-4, with 7 bases identical to TRBD1. CDR1 and CDR2 from the germline V gene are SEHNR and FQNEAQ (reference sequence). Trimming took 5 bases from V and 7 from J; bases not matched to a gene: 10. The CDR3 has 15 residues. The CDR3 DNA reads as TGTGCCAGCAGCCTAGACAGGGACGGGAGTGAAAAACTGTTTTTT. It translates to CASSLDRDGSEKLFF.

The chain combines TRBV5-1 with TRBJ2-2, with D perhaps TRBD1 or TRBD2 (5 bases each). This CDR3 is 14 amino acids long. From germline, CDR1 is SGHRS and CDR2 YFSETQ. The V end lost 6 bases, the J end lost 4 bases, and 13 bases lay between the germline ends. The CDR3 sequence is CASTVGGGTGELFF. The CDR3 DNA sequence: TGCGCCAGCACCGTTGGTGGGGGCACCGGGGAGCTGTTTTTT.

The CDR3 sequence is CASVDRHGYTF. CDR3 in DNA: TGTGCCTCAGTTGACCGTCATGGCTACACCTTC. The rearrangement uses TRBV30 and TRBJ1-2; D uncertain. The CDR3 totals 11 residues. Germline V gene data show CDR1 as GTSNPN and CDR2 as SVGIG (reference sequence). V lost 7 bases, J lost 6 bases, and 12 bases lay in between. Variable domain in full (rest from reference TRBV30 and TRBJ1-2): SQTIHQWPATLVQPVGSPLSLECTVEGTSNPNLYWYRQAAGRGLQLLFYSVGIGQISSEVPQNLSASRPQDRQFILSSKKLLLSDSGFYLCASVDRHGYTFGSGTRLTVV.

The chain combines TRBV18 with TRBJ2-5, with TRBD1 as a possible D gene (6 bases). With 5 bases removed from V and 2 bases from J, the gap between germline ends came to 9 bases. Germline assignment: CDR1 KGHSH and CDR2 LQKENI. The CDR3 has 13 residues. The DNA for the CDR3 is TGTGCCAGCTCAACCGGACAGCAAGAGACCCAGTACTTC. This encodes CASSTGQQETQYF.

The V gene is TRBV9, the J gene TRBJ2-5; D not resolved. There are 13 residues in the CDR3. Looked up from germline, CDR1 is SGDLS and CDR2 is YYNGEE. Trimming shortened V by 3 bases and J by 0 bases, and 6 bases separated the two germline ends. The CDR3 coding sequence is TGTGCCAGCAGCGCGTCAGACCAAGAGACCCAGTACTTC. This encodes CASSASDQETQYF.

This clone has a handful of counts. The chain recombines TRBV6-1 with TRBJ2-2; 8 bases are shared with TRBD1. This CDR3 comprises 15 residues. Germline V gene lookup returns CDR1 MNHNS and CDR2 SASEGT. The trim removed 4 bases at V and 7 bases at J, leaving 8 bases unmatched. CDR3 protein: CASSGSGTGVGELFF. CDR3 nucleotides: TGTGCCAGCAGTGGGTCCGGGACAGGAGTCGGGGAGCTGTTTTTT.

This clone came up a few times. The chain employs TRBV7-2 and TRBJ2-3; no clear D gene. CDR3 size: 17 residues. The germline CDR1 and CDR2 sequences are SGHTA and FQGNSA. The ends were cut back, 0 bases at V and 4 bases at J, with 17 bases in the middle. The CDR3 is CASSLAPAVGWADTQYF. CDR3 coding DNA: TGTGCCAGCAGCTTAGCCCCCGCGGTTGGATGGGCAGATACGCAGTATTTT.

The V and J genes are TRBV10-3 and TRBJ2-1; 7 positions agree with TRBD2. The trim removed 0 bases at V and 9 bases at J, leaving 5 bases unmatched. The germline V gene has CDR1 ENHRY and CDR2 SYGVKD. The CDR3 runs to 14 residues. CDR3 sequence reads: CAISESAGRGEQFF. Written as DNA, the CDR3 is TGTGCCATCAGTGAGTCCGCAGGGAGGGGTGAGCAGTTCTTC.

The CDR3 DNA follows: TGTGCCACCACCCCGGGAGTCTCCTACGAGCAGTACTTC. Residues: CATTPGVSYEQYF. The rearrangement uses TRBV11-2 and TRBJ2-7, with a tentative D call TRBD2 (6 bases). Germline V gene sequence: CDR1 SGHAT, CDR2 FQNNGV. The CDR3 spans 13 residues. V was shortened by 10 bases and J by 0 bases, with 13 bases between the two germline ends.

The V call is TRBV6-5, the J call TRBJ1-5; perhaps TRBD1 as D (6 bases). The CDR3 consists of 14 residues. Trimming cost V 2 bases and J 6 bases, with 11 bases left between them. The germline CDR1 and CDR2 sequences are MNHEY and SVGAGI. The CDR3 sequence is CASSYGRGGQPQHF. In DNA, the CDR3 is TGTGCCAGCAGTTACGGCAGGGGAGGTCAGCCCCAGCATTTT.

The chain combines TRBV7-3 with TRBJ2-2; TRBD1 matches 9 bases. Germline CDR1 reads SGHTA; CDR2 reads FQGTGA. The CDR3 has 19 amino acids. Germline trimming cut 4 bases from V and 4 bases from J; bases unmatched to any gene: 16. The CDR3 region has the DNA TGTGCCAGCAGCTCCGGGCCGGGACAGGGCTCCCTTACCACCGGGGAGCTGTTTTTT. It yields the protein CASSSGPGQGSLTTGELFF. Using reference TRBV7-3 and TRBJ2-2 for the parts outside the CDR3, the full variable domain is GAGVSQTPSNKVTEKGKYVELRCDPISGHTALYWYRQSLGQGPEFLIYFQGTGAADDSGLPNDRFFAVRPEGSVSTLKIQRTERGDSAVYLCASSSGPGQGSLTTGELFFGEGSRLTVL.

The rearrangement joins TRBV28 to TRBJ1-2; D is uncertain. Germline-derived CDR1 and CDR2 are MDHEN and SYDVKM. There are 15 residues in the CDR3. V was clipped by 2 bases and J by 4 bases, with 14 bases between them. The CDR3 is CASSLIAGLVYGYTF. DNA of the CDR3: TGTGCCAGCAGTTTAATAGCCGGGTTGGTCTATGGCTACACCTTC.

This sequence joins TRBV19 and TRBJ2-6; weak D call: TRBD2 (6 bases). Germline V lookup: CDR1 LNHDA, CDR2 SQIVND (reference sequence). There are 16 residues in the CDR3. V was clipped by 7 bases and J by 0 bases, with 13 bases between them. CDR3 region: CASTRAGSSGANVLTF. The CDR3 DNA sequence: TGTGCCAGTACTAGGGCGGGGAGCTCTGGGGCCAACGTCCTGACTTTC.

V and J are TRBV18 and TRBJ2-7, with 9 bases matching TRBD1. V was pared by 6 bases and J by 7 bases, with 13 bases of the junction left unmatched. CDR1 is KGHSH and CDR2 is LQKENI in the germline V gene. The length of the CDR3 is 15 residues. The CDR3 DNA follows: TGTGCCAGCTCGCTACAGGGGGCCCCCTCTGTAGAGCAGTACTTC. This sequence encodes CASSLQGAPSVEQYF.

The V gene is TRBV5-5, the J gene TRBJ1-5; D is unresolved. Per the germline V gene, CDR1 is SGHKS and CDR2 is YYEKEE (reference sequence). V lost 4 bases and J 0 bases, leaving 5 bases between the germline ends. The CDR3 spans 13 residues. CDR3 loop: CASSRASNQPQHF. The CDR3 bases are TGTGCCAGCAGCAGGGCTAGCAATCAGCCCCAGCATTTT.

DNA for the CDR3: TGTGCCAGCAGTTATGATCCGACCGGGGAGCTGTTTTTT. Amino acids: CASSYDPTGELFF. V and J are TRBV6-5 and TRBJ2-2; no clear D. V lost 3 bases to trimming and J lost 5 bases, with 7 bases between them. The CDR3 loop spans 13 amino acids. CDR1 MNHEY and CDR2 SVGAGI come from the germline V gene.

A note on this clone: A read error may account for a junction end that differs from germline. The genes are TRBV2 and TRBJ1-1; D gene ambiguous. Germline CDR1 is SNHLY and CDR2 is FYNNEI. This CDR3 region has 12 residues. DNA of the CDR3: TGTGCCGTTCTTGGGGTTAACAGTGAAGCTTTCTTT. Its translation is CAVLGVNSEAFF.

This clone was observed once. V is TRBV29-1 and J is TRBJ1-2; D is undetermined. Trimming stripped 0 bases from V and 5 bases from J, with 13 bases between. From germline, CDR1 is SQVTM and CDR2 ANQGSEA. The length of the CDR3 is 14 residues. The CDR3 region has the DNA TGCAGCGTTGAAGATCCTATAAGGAGATATGGCTACACCTTC. As protein: CSVEDPIRRYGYTF.

The chain combines TRBV5-1 with TRBJ2-7; 7 bases agree with TRBD1. CDR1 is SGHRS, CDR2 YFSETQ, per germline. This CDR3 has 13 amino acids. V was pared by 3 bases and J by 1 base, with 1 base of the junction left unmatched. The CDR3 spells CASSWGQSYEQYF. DNA for the CDR3: TGCGCCAGCAGCTGGGGACAGTCCTACGAGCAGTACTTC.

The chain uses TRBV19 and TRBJ2-5; 14 bases match TRBD2. Germline trimming cut 3 bases from V and 5 bases from J; bases unmatched to any gene: 11. The CDR3 spans 18 residues. CDR1 is LNHDA and CDR2 is SQIVND in the germline V gene (reference sequence). In DNA, the CDR3 is TGTGCCAGTAGTATGCTTTTCCGGAGACTAGCGGGAGGGGAGACCCAGTACTTC. Translating it yields CASSMLFRRLAGGETQYF.